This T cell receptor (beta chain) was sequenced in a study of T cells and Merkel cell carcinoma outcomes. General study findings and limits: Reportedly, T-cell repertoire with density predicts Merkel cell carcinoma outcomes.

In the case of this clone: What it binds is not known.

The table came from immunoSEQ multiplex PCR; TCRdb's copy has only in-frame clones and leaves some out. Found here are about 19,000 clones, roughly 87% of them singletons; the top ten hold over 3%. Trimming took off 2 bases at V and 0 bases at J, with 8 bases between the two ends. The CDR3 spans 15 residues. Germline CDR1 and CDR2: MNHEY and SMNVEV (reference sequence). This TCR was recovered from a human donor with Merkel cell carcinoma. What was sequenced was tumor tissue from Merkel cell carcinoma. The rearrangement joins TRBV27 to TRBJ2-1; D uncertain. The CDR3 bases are TGTGCCAGCAGTTTAGGGCTTTTCTCCTACAATGAGCAGTTCTTC. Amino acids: CASSLGLFSYNEQFF.